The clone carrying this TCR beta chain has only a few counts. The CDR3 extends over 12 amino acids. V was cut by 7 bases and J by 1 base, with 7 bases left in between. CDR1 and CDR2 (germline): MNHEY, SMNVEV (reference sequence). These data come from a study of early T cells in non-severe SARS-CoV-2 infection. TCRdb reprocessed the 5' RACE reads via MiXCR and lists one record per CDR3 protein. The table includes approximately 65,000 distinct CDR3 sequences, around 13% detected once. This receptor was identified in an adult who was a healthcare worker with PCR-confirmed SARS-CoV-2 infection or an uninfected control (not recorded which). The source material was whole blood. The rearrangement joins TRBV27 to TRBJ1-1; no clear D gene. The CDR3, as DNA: TGTGCCAGCAAGACGGGGAACACTGAAGCTTTCTTT. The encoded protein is CASKTGNTEAFF.